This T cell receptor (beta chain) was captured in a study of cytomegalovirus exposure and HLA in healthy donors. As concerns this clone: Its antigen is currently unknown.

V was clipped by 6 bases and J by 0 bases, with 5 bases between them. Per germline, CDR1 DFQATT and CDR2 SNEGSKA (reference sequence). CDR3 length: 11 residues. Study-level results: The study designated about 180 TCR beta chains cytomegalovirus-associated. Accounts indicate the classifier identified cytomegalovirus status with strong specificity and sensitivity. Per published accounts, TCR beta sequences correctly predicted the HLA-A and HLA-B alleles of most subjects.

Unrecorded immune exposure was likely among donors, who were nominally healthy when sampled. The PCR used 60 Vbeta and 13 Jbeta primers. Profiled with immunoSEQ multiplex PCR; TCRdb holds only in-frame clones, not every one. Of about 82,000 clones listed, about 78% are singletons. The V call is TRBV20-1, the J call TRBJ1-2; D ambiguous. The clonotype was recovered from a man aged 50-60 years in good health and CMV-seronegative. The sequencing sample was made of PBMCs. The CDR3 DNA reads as TGCAGTGCCGGAGCTAACTATGGCTACACCTTC. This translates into CSAGANYGYTF.